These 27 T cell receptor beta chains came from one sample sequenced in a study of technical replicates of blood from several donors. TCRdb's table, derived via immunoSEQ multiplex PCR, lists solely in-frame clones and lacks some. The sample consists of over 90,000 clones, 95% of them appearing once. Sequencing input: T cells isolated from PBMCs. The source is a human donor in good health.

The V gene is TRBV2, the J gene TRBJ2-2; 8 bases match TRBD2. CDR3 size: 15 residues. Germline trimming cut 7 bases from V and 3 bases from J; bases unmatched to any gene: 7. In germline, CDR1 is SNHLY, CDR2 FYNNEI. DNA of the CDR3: TGTGCCAGCAACCTGCGGGGGGTGTACACCGGGGAGCTGTTTTTT. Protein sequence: CASNLRGVYTGELFF.

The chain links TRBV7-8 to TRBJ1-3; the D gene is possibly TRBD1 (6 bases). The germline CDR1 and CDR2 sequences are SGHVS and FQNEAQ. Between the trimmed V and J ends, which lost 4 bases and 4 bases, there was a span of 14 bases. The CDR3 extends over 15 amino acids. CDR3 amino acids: CASSSRGGQGNTIYF. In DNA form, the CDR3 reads TGTGCCAGCAGCTCCCGGGGGGGGCAGGGAAACACCATATATTTT. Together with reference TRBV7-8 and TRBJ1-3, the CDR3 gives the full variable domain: GAGVSQSPRYKVAKRGQDVALRCDPISGHVSLFWYQQALGQGPEFLTYFQNEAQLDKSGLPSDRFFAERPEGSVSTLKIQRTQQEDSAVYLCASSSRGGQGNTIYFGEGSWLTVV.

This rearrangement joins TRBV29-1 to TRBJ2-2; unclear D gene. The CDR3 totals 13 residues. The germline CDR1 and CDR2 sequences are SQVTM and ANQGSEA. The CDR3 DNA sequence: TGCAGTGTGCAGTACAGCAGCACCGGGGAGCTGTTTTTT. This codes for CSVQYSSTGELFF.

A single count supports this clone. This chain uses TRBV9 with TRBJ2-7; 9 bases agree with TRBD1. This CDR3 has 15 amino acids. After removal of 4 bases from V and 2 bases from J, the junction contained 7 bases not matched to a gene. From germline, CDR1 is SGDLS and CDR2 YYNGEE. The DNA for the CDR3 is TGTGCCAGCAGCCCGGGACAGGGAAGGCCCTACGAGCAGTACTTC. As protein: CASSPGQGRPYEQYF.

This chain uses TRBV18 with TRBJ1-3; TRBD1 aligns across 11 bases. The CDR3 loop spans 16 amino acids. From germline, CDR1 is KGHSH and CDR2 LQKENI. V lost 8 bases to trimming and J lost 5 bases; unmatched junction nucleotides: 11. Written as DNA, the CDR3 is TGTGCCAGCGGAACCCCAGGACAGGGGGCCAGAAACACCATATATTTT. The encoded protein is CASGTPGQGARNTIYF.

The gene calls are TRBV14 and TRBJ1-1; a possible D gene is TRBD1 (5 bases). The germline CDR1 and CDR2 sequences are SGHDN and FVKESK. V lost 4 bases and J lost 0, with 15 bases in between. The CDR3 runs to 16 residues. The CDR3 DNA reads TGTGCCAGCAGCCCACCTGGCAGGGCGATGAACACTGAAGCTTTCTTT. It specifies CASSPPGRAMNTEAFF.

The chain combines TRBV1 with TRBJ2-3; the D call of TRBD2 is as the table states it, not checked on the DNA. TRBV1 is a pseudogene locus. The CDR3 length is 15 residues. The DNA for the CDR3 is TGCACCAGCAGCCAAGAAAGCGGGAGCGCAGATACGCAGTATTTT. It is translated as CTSSQESGSADTQYF.

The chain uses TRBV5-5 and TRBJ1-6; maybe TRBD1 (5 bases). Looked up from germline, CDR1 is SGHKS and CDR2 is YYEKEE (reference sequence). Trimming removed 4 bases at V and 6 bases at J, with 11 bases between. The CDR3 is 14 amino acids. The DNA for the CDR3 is TGTGCCAGCAGCCCAGGGAACCCTAATTCACCCCTCCACTTT. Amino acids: CASSPGNPNSPLHF.

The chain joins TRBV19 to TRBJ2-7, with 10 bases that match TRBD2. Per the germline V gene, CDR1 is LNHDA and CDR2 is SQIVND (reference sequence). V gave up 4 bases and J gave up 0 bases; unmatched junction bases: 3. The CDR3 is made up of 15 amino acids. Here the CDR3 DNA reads TGTGCCAGTAGTAGGTTAGCGGGGGGCTCCTACGAGCAGTACTTC. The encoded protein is CASSRLAGGSYEQYF.

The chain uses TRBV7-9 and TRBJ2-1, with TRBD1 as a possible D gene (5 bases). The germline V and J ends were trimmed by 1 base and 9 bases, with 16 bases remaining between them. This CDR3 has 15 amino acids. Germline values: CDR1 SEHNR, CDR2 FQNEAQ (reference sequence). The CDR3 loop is CASSLVTGPTIEQFF. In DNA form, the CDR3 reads TGTGCCAGCAGCTTAGTCACAGGACCAACTATTGAGCAGTTCTTC.

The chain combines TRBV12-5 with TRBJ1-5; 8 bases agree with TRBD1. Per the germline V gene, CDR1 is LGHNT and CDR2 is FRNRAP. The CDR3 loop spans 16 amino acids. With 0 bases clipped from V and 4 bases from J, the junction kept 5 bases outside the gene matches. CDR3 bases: TGTGCTAGTGGTTTGGTAAGACAGGGGATTAATCAGCCCCAGCATTTT. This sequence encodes CASGLVRQGINQPQHF. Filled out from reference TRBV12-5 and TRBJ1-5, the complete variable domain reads DARVTQTPRHKVTEMGQEVTMRCQPILGHNTVFWYRQTMMQGLELLAYFRNRAPLDDSGMPKDRFSAEMPDATLATLKIQPSEPRDSAVYFCASGLVRQGINQPQHFGDGTRLSIL.

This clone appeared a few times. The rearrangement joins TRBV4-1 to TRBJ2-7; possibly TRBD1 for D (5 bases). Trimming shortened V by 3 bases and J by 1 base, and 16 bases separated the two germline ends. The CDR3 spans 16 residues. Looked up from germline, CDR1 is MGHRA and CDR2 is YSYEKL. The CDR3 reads CASSQQPIRDSYEQYF. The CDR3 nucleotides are TGCGCCAGCAGCCAGCAGCCGATCAGGGATTCCTACGAGCAGTACTTC.

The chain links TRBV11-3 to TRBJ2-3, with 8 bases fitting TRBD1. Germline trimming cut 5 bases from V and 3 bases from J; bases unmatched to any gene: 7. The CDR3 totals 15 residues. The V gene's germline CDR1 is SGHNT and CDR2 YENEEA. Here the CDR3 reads CASSVDRGETDTQYF. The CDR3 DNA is TGTGCCAGCAGCGTCGACAGGGGTGAGACAGATACGCAGTATTTT.

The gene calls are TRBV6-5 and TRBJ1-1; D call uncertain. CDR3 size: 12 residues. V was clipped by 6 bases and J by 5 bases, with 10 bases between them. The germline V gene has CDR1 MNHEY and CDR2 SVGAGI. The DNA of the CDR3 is TGTGCCAGCAGACGTGTAACAACTGAAGCTTTCTTT. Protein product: CASRRVTTEAFF.

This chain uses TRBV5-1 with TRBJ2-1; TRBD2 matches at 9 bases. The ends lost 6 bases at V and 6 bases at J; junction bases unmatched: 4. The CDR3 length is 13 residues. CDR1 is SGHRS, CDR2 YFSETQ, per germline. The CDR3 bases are TGCGCCAGCAATCGCGGGGGGGCCAATGAGCAGTTCTTC. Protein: CASNRGGANEQFF.

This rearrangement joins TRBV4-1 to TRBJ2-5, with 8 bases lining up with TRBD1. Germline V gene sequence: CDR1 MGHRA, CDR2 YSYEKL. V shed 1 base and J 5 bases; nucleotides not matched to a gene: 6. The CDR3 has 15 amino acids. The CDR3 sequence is CASSQGTGLGETQYF. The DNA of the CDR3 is TGCGCCAGCAGCCAAGGGACAGGGTTGGGGGAGACCCAGTACTTC.

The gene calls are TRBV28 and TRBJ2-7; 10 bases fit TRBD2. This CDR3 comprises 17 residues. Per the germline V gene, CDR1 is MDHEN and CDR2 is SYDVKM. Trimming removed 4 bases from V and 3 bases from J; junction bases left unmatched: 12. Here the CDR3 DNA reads TGTGCCAGCAGTTCCGGGACTAGCGATAGGAGGAGCTACGAGCAGTACTTC. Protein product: CASSSGTSDRRSYEQYF.

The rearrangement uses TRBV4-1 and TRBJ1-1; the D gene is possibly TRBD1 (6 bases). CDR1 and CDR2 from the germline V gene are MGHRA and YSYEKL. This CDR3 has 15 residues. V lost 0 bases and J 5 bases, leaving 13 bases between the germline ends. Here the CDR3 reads CASSQERGPGTEAFF. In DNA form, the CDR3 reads TGCGCCAGCAGCCAAGAGCGGGGGCCGGGAACTGAAGCTTTCTTT.

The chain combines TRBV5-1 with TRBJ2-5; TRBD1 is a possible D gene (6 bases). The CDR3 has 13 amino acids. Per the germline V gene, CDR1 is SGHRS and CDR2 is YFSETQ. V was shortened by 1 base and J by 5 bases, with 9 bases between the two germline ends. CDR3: CASSLITGETQYF. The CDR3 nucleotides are TGCGCCAGCAGCTTGATCACAGGGGAGACCCAGTACTTC.

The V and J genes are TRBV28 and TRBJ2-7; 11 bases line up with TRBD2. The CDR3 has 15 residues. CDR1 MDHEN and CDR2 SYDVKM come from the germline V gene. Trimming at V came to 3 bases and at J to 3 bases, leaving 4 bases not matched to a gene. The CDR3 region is CASSFTSGSFYEQYF. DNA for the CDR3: TGTGCCAGCAGTTTTACTAGCGGGAGTTTCTACGAGCAGTACTTC.

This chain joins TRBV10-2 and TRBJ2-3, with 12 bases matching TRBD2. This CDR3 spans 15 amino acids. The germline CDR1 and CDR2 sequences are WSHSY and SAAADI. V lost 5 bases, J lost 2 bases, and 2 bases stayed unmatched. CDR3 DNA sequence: TGCGCCAGCAGTAGACTAGCGGGAGTCACAGATACGCAGTATTTT. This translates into CASSRLAGVTDTQYF.

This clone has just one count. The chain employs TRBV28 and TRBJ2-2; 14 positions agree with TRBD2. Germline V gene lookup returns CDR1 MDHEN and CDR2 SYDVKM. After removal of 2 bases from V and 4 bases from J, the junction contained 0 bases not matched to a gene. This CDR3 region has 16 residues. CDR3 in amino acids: CASSLGLAGGTGELFF. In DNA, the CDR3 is TGTGCCAGCAGTTTAGGACTAGCGGGGGGCACCGGGGAGCTGTTTTTT.

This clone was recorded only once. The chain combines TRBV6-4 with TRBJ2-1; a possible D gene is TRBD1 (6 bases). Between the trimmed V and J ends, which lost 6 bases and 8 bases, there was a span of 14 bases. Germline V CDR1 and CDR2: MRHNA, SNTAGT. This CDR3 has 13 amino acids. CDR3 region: CASRGAWGDEQFF. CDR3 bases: TGTGCCAGCAGGGGGGCTTGGGGCGATGAGCAGTTCTTC.

The CDR3 loop reads CASSFRGLGVAEQYF. The CDR3 bases are TGTGCCAGCAGCTTTCGAGGACTAGGGGTTGCCGAGCAGTACTTC. The chain carries TRBV11-1 and TRBJ2-7; 7 bases are shared with TRBD2. CDR1 is SGHAT, CDR2 FQDESV, per germline (reference sequence). With V trimmed by 3 bases and J by 6 bases, 11 bases remained unmatched. The CDR3 is 15 residues long.

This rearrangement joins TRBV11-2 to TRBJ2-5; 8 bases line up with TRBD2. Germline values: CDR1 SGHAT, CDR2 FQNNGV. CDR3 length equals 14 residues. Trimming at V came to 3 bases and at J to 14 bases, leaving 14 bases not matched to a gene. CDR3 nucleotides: TGTGCCAGCAGCTTCCGTAGCGGGGCCGCGGTCGTATACTTC. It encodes CASSFRSGAAVVYF.

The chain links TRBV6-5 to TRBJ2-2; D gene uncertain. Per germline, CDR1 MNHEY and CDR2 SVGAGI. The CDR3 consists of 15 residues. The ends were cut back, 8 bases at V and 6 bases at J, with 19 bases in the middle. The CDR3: CASGPWPLYAGELFF. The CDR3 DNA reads TGTGCCAGCGGCCCTTGGCCCTTATACGCCGGGGAGCTGTTTTTT.

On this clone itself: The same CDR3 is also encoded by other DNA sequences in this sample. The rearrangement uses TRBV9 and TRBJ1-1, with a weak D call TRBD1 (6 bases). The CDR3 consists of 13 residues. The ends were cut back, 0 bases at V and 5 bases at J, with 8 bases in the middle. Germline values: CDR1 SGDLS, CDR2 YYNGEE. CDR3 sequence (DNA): TGTGCCAGCAGCGTAGTTACAGGGACTGAAGCTTTCTTT. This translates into CASSVVTGTEAFF. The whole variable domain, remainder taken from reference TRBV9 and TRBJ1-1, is DSGVTQTPKHLITATGQRVTLRCSPRSGDLSVYWYQQSLDQGLQFLIQYYNGEERAKGNILERFSAQQFPDLHSELNLSSLELGDSALYFCASSVVTGTEAFFGQGTRLTVV.